This T cell receptor (beta chain) derives from a study of cytomegalovirus exposure and HLA in healthy donors. About the research overall: Early on, a data release was issued that held tens of millions of unique TCRs from HLA-typed donors. Broader study findings: When a later analysis was performed, an Asian-associated ancestry cluster reportedly had fewer N-insertions than the roughly 700-donor mean. Most TCR sequences were uncommon, yet certain public TCRs appeared in many donors.

V was pared by 3 bases and J by 7 bases, with 12 bases between. CDR3 length: 13 residues. Germline V gene lookup returns CDR1 SEHNR and CDR2 FQNEAQ (reference sequence). On this clone itself: Antigen specificity is unknown.

PCR used 60 Vbeta primers and 13 Jbeta primers. Profiling relied on immunoSEQ multiplex PCR, and the TCRdb table lists in-frame clones only, not all of them. The top ten clones hold just under 6.5% of a sample with tens of thousands of clones, 72% of them seen once. The clonotype was recovered from a man aged 30-40 years in good health and CMV-seronegative. V and J are TRBV7-9 and TRBJ1-1, with a weak D call TRBD1 (6 bases). Input material: PBMCs. CDR3 sequence reads: CASSFQQGSEAFF. The CDR3, as DNA: TGTGCCAGCAGCTTTCAGCAGGGGAGTGAAGCTTTCTTT.